In its sample, the clone carrying this TCR beta chain was seen a few times. What it recognizes is unknown. This specimen includes other DNA sequences encoding the same CDR3. These data are taken from a study of shared clonotypes between healthy human individuals. Points from the study as a whole: Sharing of clonotypes among donors was expected to vary with sequencing depth.

The donors were all Caucasian adults (living in Nashville, Tennessee). TCRdb's table, derived via immunoSEQ multiplex PCR, lists solely in-frame clones and lacks some. The data contain about half a million clones, 81% of them singletons. This CDR3 is 15 amino acids long. Germline V gives CDR1 SGDLS, CDR2 YYNGEE. Trimming pared 0 bases from V and 3 bases from J, leaving 10 bases between. The TCR originated in a woman in her forties in good health. Some clones in this sample may be carry-over from other donors' samples. The material sequenced was PBMCs. The J gene is TRBJ1-5, the V gene TRBV9; the D is unclear. The CDR3: CASSVEGVVNQPQHF. CDR3 sequence (DNA): TGTGCCAGCAGCGTAGAAGGAGTGGTCAATCAGCCCCAGCATTTT.